A selection of T cell receptor beta chains follows, all from one sample in a study of follicular helper T cells after annual influenza vaccination. Profiled with immunoSEQ multiplex PCR; TCRdb holds only in-frame clones, not every one. The table includes some 10,000 clones, about 82% detected once. The specimen comprised CXCR5+ CD38- circulating T follicular helper cells from blood, sampled on the day of influenza vaccination. The origin of the receptors is an adult who received the influenza vaccine. The CDR3 runs from the conserved cysteine through the conserved F or W. Fields, in order: clone size, J gene, D gene, V gene, CDR3 DNA, CDR3 protein. A D gene is named only where the DNA matches it firmly. Only some rows state a clone size, as once, few, many or a class for expanded clones.

>NA|TRBJ2-3|NA|TRBV6-5
TGTGCCAGCAGTTACCGCCGCGGCACAGATACGCAGTATTTT
CASSYRRGTDTQYF
>few|TRBJ2-5|NA|TRBV5-4
TGTGCCAGCAGCCCGGACTACGGGCGCCAAGAGACCCAGTACTTC
CASSPDYGRQETQYF
>few|TRBJ2-7|TRBD2|TRBV6-5
TGTGCCAGCTCAATTAGCGGGGCCTACGAGCAGTACTTC
CASSISGAYEQYF
>NA|TRBJ2-1|NA|TRBV20-1
TGCAGTGCTAGAGAGGACAATGAGCAGTTCTTC
CSAREDNEQFF
>NA|TRBJ2-3|NA|TRBV7-2
TGTGCCAGCAGCCGAGGGGGTCAGAGCGGCACAGATACGCAGTATTTT
CASSRGGQSGTDTQYF
>once|TRBJ2-7|NA|TRBV6-1
TGTGCCAGCAGCCCCGAGGAAGAGCAGTACTTC
CASSPEEEQYF
>NA|TRBJ2-7|NA|TRBV7-3
TGTGCCAGCAGCCCCAACTCCTACGAGCAGTACTTC
CASSPNSYEQYF
>NA|TRBJ2-1|TRBD1|TRBV28
TGTGCCAGCAAGAGGACAGGGTCAAACAATGAGCAGTTCTTC
CASKRTGSNNEQFF
>NA|TRBJ2-1|TRBD2|TRBV10-2
TGCGCCAGCAGCGGGAGCGGGACTAGCGGGATAAATGAGCAGTTCTTC
CASSGSGTSGINEQFF
>NA|TRBJ2-5|NA|TRBV5-8
TGTGCCAGCAGCTTGGGTGGGGGGACCCAAGAGACCCAGTACTTC
CASSLGGGTQETQYF
>NA|TRBJ2-1|NA|TRBV5-1
TGCGCCAGCAGCTTGGGACCGGTATTCAATGAGCAGTTCTTC
CASSLGPVFNEQFF
>NA|TRBJ2-7|NA|TRBV5-1
TGCGCCAGCAGCTTGATCACGGGATTTACCTACGAGCAGTACTTC
CASSLITGFTYEQYF
>NA|TRBJ1-4|NA|TRBV25-1
TGTGCCAGCAGTGAATGGGGACAAGATGAAAAACTGTTTTTT
CASSEWGQDEKLFF
>NA|TRBJ2-1|NA|TRBV10-2
TGCGCCAGCAGTTTCTACAATGAGCAGTTCTTC
CASSFYNEQFF
>NA|TRBJ2-1|TRBD2|TRBV4-2
TGTGCCAGCAGCCCTCGGACTAGCGGGGCCTACAATGAGCAGTTCTTC
CASSPRTSGAYNEQFF
>few|TRBJ2-7|NA|TRBV6-5
TGTGCCAGCGTCAAGGACCGGGGGTTAGGCGAGCAGTACTTC
CASVKDRGLGEQYF
>NA|TRBJ2-7|TRBD2|TRBV5-1
TGCGCCAGCAGGGTTCTGAGCGGGGGAGCCTACGAGCAGTACTTC
CASRVLSGGAYEQYF
>NA|TRBJ2-1|TRBD2|TRBV2
TGTGCCAGCAGTGAAGCGCTAGCTAGCGGGAGGGCGGGGTTCTTC
CASSEALASGRAGFF
>NA|TRBJ1-5|NA|TRBV7-9
TGTGCCAGCAGCTTTTGGGTAGGGGGAAACAATCAGCCCCAGCATTTT
CASSFWVGGNNQPQHF
>NA|TRBJ1-1|NA|TRBV7-8
TGTGCCAGCAGCTTAGTAGGCGGGGCCCTGGCTTTCTTT
CASSLVGGALAFF
>few|TRBJ1-5|TRBD1|TRBV19
TGTGCCAGTACCCACCGGGACAGGGGCGCGAATCAGCCCCAGCATTTT
CASTHRDRGANQPQHF
>NA|TRBJ2-1|TRBD2|TRBV7-3
TGTGCCAGCAGCTCACTAGCGGGAGGAAGTGAGCAGTTCTTC
CASSSLAGGSEQFF
>NA|TRBJ2-3|NA|TRBV2
TGTGCCAGTTGCTCGGCGTGGGGGAGGACAGATACGCAGTATTTT
CASCSAWGRTDTQYF
>once|TRBJ1-5|TRBD1|TRBV18
TGTGCCAGCTCACCCACAGGGGTCGGAAGCAATCAGCCCCAGCATTTT
CASSPTGVGSNQPQHF
>NA|TRBJ1-4|NA|TRBV7-9
TGTGCCAGCAGCTTAGAGGAGGGTGAAAAACTGTTTTTT
CASSLEEGEKLFF
>once|TRBJ1-5|TRBD1|TRBV19
TGTGCCAGTAGTTCCGCGGACAGGGGAATAAAGGGCAATCAGCCCCAGCATTTT
CASSSADRGIKGNQPQHF
>NA|TRBJ2-1|NA|TRBV7-2
TGTGCCAGCAGCCCAAGACTCGGCCTTCAGTTCTTC
CASSPRLGLQFF
>NA|TRBJ1-4|NA|TRBV28
TGTGCCAGCAGTTTCTCCGGGACAAGTAATGAAAAACTGTTTTTT
CASSFSGTSNEKLFF
>once|TRBJ1-1|TRBD1|TRBV29-1
TGCAGCGTTGAAGGCCGCCCGGGACAGGACACTGAAGCTTTCTTT
CSVEGRPGQDTEAFF
>NA|TRBJ2-7|NA|TRBV2
TGTGCCAGCAGTGAATCGGGGATCTCCGAGCAGTACTTC
CASSESGISEQYF
>NA|TRBJ2-1|NA|TRBV9
TGTGCCAGCAGCCCTTCATTGGGGGCTACTAGTGAGCAGTTCTTC
CASSPSLGATSEQFF